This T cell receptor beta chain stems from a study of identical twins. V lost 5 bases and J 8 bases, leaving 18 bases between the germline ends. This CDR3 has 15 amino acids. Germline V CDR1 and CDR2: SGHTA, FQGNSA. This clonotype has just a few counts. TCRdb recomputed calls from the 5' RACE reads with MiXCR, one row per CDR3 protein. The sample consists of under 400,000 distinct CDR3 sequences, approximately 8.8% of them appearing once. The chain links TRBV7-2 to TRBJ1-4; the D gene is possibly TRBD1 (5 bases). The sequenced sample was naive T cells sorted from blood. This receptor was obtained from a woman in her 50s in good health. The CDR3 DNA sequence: TGTGCCAGCAGCCGAAAGGGGCCCGGCGGGGAAAAACTGTTTTTT. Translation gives CASSRKGPGGEKLFF.